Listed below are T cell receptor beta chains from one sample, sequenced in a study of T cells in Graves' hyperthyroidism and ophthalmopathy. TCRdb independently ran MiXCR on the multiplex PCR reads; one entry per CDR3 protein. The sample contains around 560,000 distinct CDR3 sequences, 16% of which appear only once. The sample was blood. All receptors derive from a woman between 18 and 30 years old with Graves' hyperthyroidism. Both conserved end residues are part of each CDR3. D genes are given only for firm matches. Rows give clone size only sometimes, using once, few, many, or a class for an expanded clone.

DNA: TGTGCCAGCAGAGACCTAGCAGGAACCTCCTACGAGCAGTACTTC; CDR3: CASRDLAGTSYEQYF; length: 15; J: TRBJ2-7; size: many; D: NA; V: TRBV6-1
DNA: TGTGCCAGCAGTGGACGACTAGCGGGAGGGGGGAACATTCAGTACTTC; CDR3: CASSGRLAGGGNIQYF; length: 16; J: TRBJ2-4; size: NA; D: TRBD2; V: TRBV28
DNA: TGTGCCAGCATCACTGGGAGTAGCGGAACGCATCTGGGGACAGATACGCAGTATTTT; CDR3: CASITGSSGTHLGTDTQYF; length: 19; J: TRBJ2-3; size: many; D: NA; V: TRBV12-3/TRBV12-4
DNA: TGCAGTGCTAGAGACCAGGCGTGGGAGACCCAGTACTTC; CDR3: CSARDQAWETQYF; length: 13; J: TRBJ2-5; size: NA; D: NA; V: TRBV20-1
DNA: TGTGCCAGCAGCGTAGCAGGGTTTCATTCACCCCTCCACTTT; CDR3: CASSVAGFHSPLHF; length: 14; J: TRBJ1-6; size: NA; D: NA; V: TRBV9
DNA: TGCAGCGTTGTCGGATTGTGGAGGGGGCCAGCGGTCACTGAAGCTTTCTTT; CDR3: CSVVGLWRGPAVTEAFF; length: 17; J: TRBJ1-1; size: many; D: TRBD1; V: TRBV29-1
DNA: TGTGCCAGCAGATCCATAACTAGCGTTTCTTACGATGAGCAGTTCTTC; CDR3: CASRSITSVSYDEQFF; length: 16; J: TRBJ2-1; size: many; D: TRBD2; V: TRBV6-2/TRBV6-3
DNA: NA; CDR3: CASSQVGGGSTGERFF; length: 16; J: TRBJ2-2; size: NA; D: NA; V: TRBV14
DNA: TGCGCCAGCAGCGGTAGCGGGAAGAGCTCCTACAATGAGCAGTTCTTC; CDR3: CASSGSGKSSYNEQFF; length: 16; J: TRBJ2-1; size: NA; D: TRBD2; V: TRBV4-1
DNA: TGTGCCAGCAGTTACTCGACGCGGGAGAGGGTCGGGCAGTTCTTC; CDR3: CASSYSTRERVGQFF; length: 15; J: TRBJ2-1; size: NA; D: TRBD2; V: TRBV6-2/TRBV6-3
DNA: TGTGCCAGCAGTCTACAGGGGGCAAGCACAGATACGCAGAATTTT; CDR3: CASSLQGASTDTQNF; length: 15; J: TRBJ2-3; size: NA; D: TRBD1; V: TRBV6-5
DNA: TGTGCCAGCAGTTTATGGGAGGGACGCACAGATACGCAGTATTTT; CDR3: CASSLWEGRTDTQYF; length: 15; J: TRBJ2-3; size: many; D: TRBD2; V: TRBV12-3/TRBV12-4
DNA: TGTGCCAGCAGTTTATCGCAGGGATTATATGGCTACACCTTC; CDR3: CASSLSQGLYGYTF; length: 14; J: TRBJ1-2; size: many; D: NA; V: TRBV27
DNA: TGTGCCAGCAGCTTAGATCCGGGACAGGGCACAGATACGCAGTATTTT; CDR3: CASSLDPGQGTDTQYF; length: 16; J: TRBJ2-3; size: NA; D: TRBD1; V: TRBV11-3
DNA: TGTGCCAGCAGCGTAGGTGGGAATAGCAATCAGCCCCAGCATTTT; CDR3: CASSVGGNSNQPQHF; length: 15; J: TRBJ1-5; size: few; D: NA; V: TRBV9
DNA: TGCAGCGTTGACTGGAGGAACACTGAAGCTTTCTTT; CDR3: CSVDWRNTEAFF; length: 12; J: TRBJ1-1; size: NA; D: NA; V: TRBV29-1
DNA: TGTGCCAGCAGCGGATCCGGGACAGTCAACTCACCCCTCCACTTT; CDR3: CASSGSGTVNSPLHF; length: 15; J: TRBJ1-6; size: NA; D: TRBD1; V: TRBV7-9
DNA: TGTGCCAGTAGTAAAATACAGGGGAGAGCTTTCTTT; CDR3: CASSKIQGRAFF; length: 12; J: TRBJ1-1; size: few; D: TRBD1; V: TRBV19
DNA: TGTGCCAGCAGTTTATTTCCGACCGGGAAGCGCTACGAGCAGTACTTC; CDR3: CASSLFPTGKRYEQYF; length: 16; J: TRBJ2-7; size: few; D: NA; V: TRBV27
DNA: TGCAGTGCTAGAGATTACCAGGGGCCCGAAAAACTGTTTTTT; CDR3: CSARDYQGPEKLFF; length: 14; J: TRBJ1-4; size: many; D: NA; V: TRBV20-1
DNA: TGTGCCAGCAGTTTTTTTATTGGCGGGAGTAACAATGAGCAGTTCTTC; CDR3: CASSFFIGGSNNEQFF; length: 16; J: TRBJ2-1; size: NA; D: TRBD2; V: TRBV12-3/TRBV12-4
DNA: TGTGCCAGCAGCTTAACCCCGGGTTACACTGAAGCTTTCTTT; CDR3: CASSLTPGYTEAFF; length: 14; J: TRBJ1-1; size: NA; D: NA; V: TRBV7-2
DNA: TGTGCCAGCAGTTTAGCTGGGCCCGAGCAGTACTTC; CDR3: CASSLAGPEQYF; length: 12; J: TRBJ2-7; size: NA; D: NA; V: TRBV12-3/TRBV12-4
DNA: TGTGCCAGCAGCCATTTGAGAGCTAGCGGGGGGGCCGAGACCCAGTACTTC; CDR3: CASSHLRASGGAETQYF; length: 17; J: TRBJ2-5; size: few; D: TRBD2; V: TRBV3-1
DNA: TGTGCCAGTAGTCACTCGCGGCACGACAACTATGGCTACACCTTC; CDR3: CASSHSRHDNYGYTF; length: 15; J: TRBJ1-2; size: once; D: NA; V: TRBV19
DNA: TGTGCCAGCAGCCACGGACTAGCGGACACCGGGGAGCTGTTTTTT; CDR3: CASSHGLADTGELFF; length: 15; J: TRBJ2-2; size: NA; D: TRBD2; V: TRBV4-2
DNA: TGTGCCAGCAGCTTAGACGTGGGGACGAGCAATCAGCCCCAGCATTTT; CDR3: CASSLDVGTSNQPQHF; length: 16; J: TRBJ1-5; size: NA; D: NA; V: TRBV7-9
DNA: TGTGCCAGCAGCTCGACCGGAGTAGGGAAAAACATTCAGTACTTC; CDR3: CASSSTGVGKNIQYF; length: 15; J: TRBJ2-4; size: many; D: NA; V: TRBV7-2
DNA: TGCAGTGCTGACAGGGTACAAGAGACCCAGTACTTC; CDR3: CSADRVQETQYF; length: 12; J: TRBJ2-5; size: many; D: TRBD1; V: TRBV20-1
DNA: TGTGCCAGCAGTTCCAGGGACAGGGGTCGCAACAATGAGCAGTTCTTC; CDR3: CASSSRDRGRNNEQFF; length: 16; J: TRBJ2-1; size: many; D: TRBD1; V: TRBV28
DNA: TGCAGCGTTGAGCCCAGCAACACCGGGGAGCTGTTTTTT; CDR3: CSVEPSNTGELFF; length: 13; J: TRBJ2-2; size: few; D: NA; V: TRBV29-1
DNA: TGTGCCAGCAGTTTAGGGCGTCTTCTCTACGAGCAGTACTTC; CDR3: CASSLGRLLYEQYF; length: 14; J: TRBJ2-7; size: NA; D: NA; V: TRBV12-3/TRBV12-4
DNA: TGTGCCTGGAGTGTACTAGCCCAAGAGACCCAGTACTTC; CDR3: CAWSVLAQETQYF; length: 13; J: TRBJ2-5; size: many; D: NA; V: TRBV30
DNA: TGTGCCAGCAGCTTAGCTAGTGCGGGTTCTGAGCAGTTCTTC; CDR3: CASSLASAGSEQFF; length: 14; J: TRBJ2-1; size: many; D: NA; V: TRBV7-7
DNA: TGCAGTGCTAGAGATGACAACTACGAGCAGTACTTC; CDR3: CSARDDNYEQYF; length: 12; J: TRBJ2-7; size: many; D: NA; V: TRBV20-1
DNA: TGTGCCAGCAGTATTGTAGCTAACTATGGCTACACCTTC; CDR3: CASSIVANYGYTF; length: 13; J: TRBJ1-2; size: NA; D: NA; V: TRBV14
DNA: TGTGCCAGCAGTTACGGCGGACTAGCGGGAGATGCAGAGACCCAGTACTTC; CDR3: CASSYGGLAGDAETQYF; length: 17; J: TRBJ2-5; size: few; D: TRBD2; V: TRBV6-6
DNA: TGTGCCAGCAGCTTGGTTGCGACTAGCGGGAGCGTGGAAGAGACCCTGTACTTC; CDR3: CASSLVATSGSVEETLYF; length: 18; J: TRBJ2-5; size: NA; D: TRBD2; V: TRBV5-5
DNA: TGCAGCGTCGGCGGGGGACGAACACCCGGAACCGGGGAGCTGTTTTTT; CDR3: CSVGGGRTPGTGELFF; length: 16; J: TRBJ2-2; size: few; D: TRBD2; V: TRBV29-1
DNA: TGTGCCAGCAGCCACTTTAGCGGGGGGGCCTCCAATGAGCAGTTCTTC; CDR3: CASSHFSGGASNEQFF; length: 16; J: TRBJ2-1; size: NA; D: TRBD2; V: TRBV4-2
DNA: TGTGCCAGCAGCTTAGCCCTAAGACAGGGTGATTTACCCCAGTACTTC; CDR3: CASSLALRQGDLPQYF; length: 16; J: TRBJ2-5; size: few; D: TRBD1; V: TRBV7-6
DNA: TGTGCCAGCATGTGGAGCTCTAATGAAAAACTGTTTTTT; CDR3: CASMWSSNEKLFF; length: 13; J: TRBJ1-4; size: many; D: NA; V: TRBV2
DNA: TGTGCCTGGGCCCTAGACAATGAGCAGTTCTTC; CDR3: CAWALDNEQFF; length: 11; J: TRBJ2-1; size: few; D: NA; V: TRBV30
DNA: TGTGCCAGCAGCTTGAGGCGGAACAATGAGCAGTTCTTC; CDR3: CASSLRRNNEQFF; length: 13; J: TRBJ2-1; size: many; D: NA; V: TRBV5-6
DNA: TGCGCCAGCAGCTTGGCCGTCGAGTCCTACGAGCAGTACTTC; CDR3: CASSLAVESYEQYF; length: 14; J: TRBJ2-7; size: few; D: NA; V: TRBV5-1
DNA: TGCAGTGCTCGGACAGGGGTGAAAGGAAACACCATATATTTT; CDR3: CSARTGVKGNTIYF; length: 14; J: TRBJ1-3; size: many; D: TRBD1; V: TRBV20-1
DNA: TGCAGTGCGAGGGACAGTTCGATCTACGAGCAGTACTTC; CDR3: CSARDSSIYEQYF; length: 13; J: TRBJ2-7; size: many; D: TRBD1; V: TRBV20-1
DNA: TGTGCCGGCAGTTTATACGGGACGCAAGAGACCCAGTACTTC; CDR3: CAGSLYGTQETQYF; length: 14; J: TRBJ2-5; size: once; D: NA; V: TRBV27
DNA: TGTGCCAGCAGTGCACAACGTTGGGGCCAGAAAGAGACCCAGTACTTC; CDR3: CASSAQRWGQKETQYF; length: 16; J: TRBJ2-5; size: once; D: NA; V: TRBV25-1
DNA: TGTGCCAGCAGTTTATTGGGACTCGCGGAAGCTTTCTTT; CDR3: CASSLLGLAEAFF; length: 13; J: TRBJ1-1; size: many; D: NA; V: TRBV28
DNA: TGTGCCAGCAGCCAAGAGGGGGAGTCTAGCGGGGGATCAGATACGCAGTATTTT; CDR3: CASSQEGESSGGSDTQYF; length: 18; J: TRBJ2-3; size: NA; D: TRBD2; V: TRBV3-1
DNA: TGCAGCGTCCGACGCTCTGGGGCCAACGTCCTGACTTTC; CDR3: CSVRRSGANVLTF; length: 13; J: TRBJ2-6; size: NA; D: NA; V: TRBV29-1
DNA: TGTGCCAGCAGTTGGCGACACCCTAAAGCAGAGACCCAGTACTTC; CDR3: CASSWRHPKAETQYF; length: 15; J: TRBJ2-5; size: many; D: NA; V: TRBV12-3/TRBV12-4